Each of the 20 T cell receptor beta chains below was sequenced from the same sample in a study of response to subunit inactivated influenza vaccine listed by TCRdb under 2018. To prepare the library, RT-PCR was applied. Sequencing was performed on an Illumina HiSeq 2500. TCRdb cleaned the public reads at Q25 with fastp, built clones with MiXCR and kept in-frame beta chains. Rows with one shared CDR3 protein collapse into an entry with the most common genes and DNA. The sample contains around 790,000 distinct CDR3 sequences, around 20% of them found a single time. Roughly 10% of the sample rests with the top ten. Sequenced material: PBMCs from blood, taken roughly 5 days after vaccination. These receptors originate from a man aged 50-59 years who received an inactivated influenza vaccine. Donor details come from another sample of the same person, matched by shared clones.

This chain's CDR3 is CASRPRGYNEQFF. DNA of the CDR3: TGCGCCAGCAGACCACGCGGATACAATGAGCAGTTCTTC. This rearrangement joins TRBV5-1 to TRBJ2-1; D gene unclear. Trimming removed 5 bases from V and 4 bases from J, with 10 bases in between. Germline values: CDR1 SGHRS, CDR2 YFSETQ. CDR3 size: 13 residues.

This clonotype occurred a few times. The rearrangement uses TRBV6-2 or TRBV6-3 and TRBJ2-2; D gene unclear. Germline lookup yields CDR1 MNHEY and CDR2 SVGEGT. The CDR3 consists of 14 residues. Trimming removed 2 bases from V and 5 bases from J, with 9 bases in between. The CDR3 here is CASSYPGGTGELFF. CDR3 sequence (DNA): TGTGCCAGCAGTTACCCGGGTGGTACCGGGGAGCTGTTTTTT.

The V call is TRBV27, the J call TRBJ2-3; 13 nucleotides align to TRBD2. CDR3 length: 16 amino acids. The V gene end was trimmed by 3 bases and the J gene end by 5 bases; junction bases not matched to a gene: 5. The germline gives CDR1 MNHEY, CDR2 SMNVEV (reference sequence). The CDR3: CASSFGLAGAKDTQYF. Here the CDR3 DNA reads TGTGCCAGCAGTTTCGGACTAGCGGGAGCAAAAGATACGCAGTATTTT.

V gene TRBV11-1 combines with J gene TRBJ2-5; TRBD2 might be the D (5 bases). Germline V gene lookup returns CDR1 SGHAT and CDR2 FQDESV (reference sequence). V was pared by 6 bases and J by 2 bases, with 7 bases between. The CDR3 spans 12 residues. The CDR3 DNA follows: TGTGCCAGCAGGTCGGGACAAGAGACCCAGTACTTC. Its protein product is CASRSGQETQYF.

This clonotype was seen only a few times. The J gene is TRBJ2-7, the V gene TRBV20-1; TRBD2 might be the D (6 bases). Looked up from germline, CDR1 is DFQATT and CDR2 is SNEGSKA (reference sequence). V lost 3 bases, J lost 0 bases, and 12 bases lay in between. The CDR3 loop spans 14 amino acids. The CDR3 nucleotides read TGCAGTGCTAGCCCTGGGGGGTTCTCCTACGAGCAGTACTTC. This sequence encodes CSASPGGFSYEQYF.

This clonotype came up a few times. DNA of the CDR3: TGTGCCAGCAGTTCCCGAAGGACCACCACCACAGATACGCAGTATTTT. This encodes CASSSRRTTTTDTQYF. The V and J genes are TRBV12-3 or TRBV12-4 and TRBJ2-3; no definite D call. The CDR3 has 16 residues. V lost 4 bases and J 2 bases, leaving 16 bases between the germline ends.

The chain employs TRBV7-2 and TRBJ2-1; D remains ambiguous. Trimming pared 1 base from V and 6 bases from J, leaving 13 bases between. This CDR3 is 15 amino acids long. Germline lookup yields CDR1 SGHTA and CDR2 FQGNSA. The CDR3 loop reads CASSLVSATRNEQFF. CDR3 DNA: TGTGCCAGCAGCTTAGTATCCGCCACTCGCAATGAGCAGTTCTTC.

The V call is TRBV15, the J call TRBJ1-1; no clear D. CDR1 is LNHNV and CDR2 is YYDKDF in the germline V gene (reference sequence). The CDR3 is 13 amino acids. The V gene lost 5 bases and the J gene lost 6 bases, with 13 bases spanning the gap. As DNA, the CDR3 is TGTGCCACCAGCCCCGAAGGAATATCTGAAGCTTTCTTT. Amino acid sequence: CATSPEGISEAFF.

The chain recombines TRBV6-5 with TRBJ2-7; TRBD1 is a possible D gene (6 bases). Germline loops: CDR1 MNHEY, CDR2 SVGAGI. CDR3 length equals 16 residues. The V gene lost 0 bases and the J gene lost 2 bases, with 14 bases spanning the gap. CDR3 coding DNA: TGTGCCAGCAGTTACTCGATATCATACAGGGCCTACGAGCAGTACTTC. This encodes CASSYSISYRAYEQYF.

This clonotype was seen ten or more times. This rearrangement joins TRBV6-1 to TRBJ1-2; 7 bases agree with TRBD1. Looked up from germline, CDR1 is MNHNS and CDR2 is SASEGT. J was trimmed by 8 bases and V by 5 bases; bases with no gene match: 11. The CDR3 sequence is 14 residues long. The CDR3 DNA sequence: TGTGCCAGCAGTAAGACAGGGAGGGGGGGAGGCTACACCTTC. This encodes CASSKTGRGGGYTF.

At least ten counts were recorded for this clonotype. V is TRBV20-1 and J is TRBJ2-3; TRBD2 aligns across 9 bases. With V trimmed by 5 bases and J by 14 bases, 11 bases remained unmatched. Germline assignment: CDR1 DFQATT and CDR2 SNEGSKA (reference sequence). This CDR3 region has 12 residues. The CDR3 loop is CSAPPKAGGRYF. As DNA, the CDR3 is TGCAGTGCTCCACCTAAAGCGGGGGGCCGGTATTTT.

The chain uses TRBV20-1 and TRBJ2-7, with D hard to call. V lost 1 base, J lost 1 base, and 14 bases lay in between. Germline V CDR1 and CDR2: DFQATT, SNEGSKA (reference sequence). This CDR3 is built from 15 residues. In nucleotides, the CDR3 is TGCAGTGCTAGAGTAGTGGTTAGGAATTCCTACGAGCAGTACTTC. Residues: CSARVVVRNSYEQYF.

The chain has TRBV2 and TRBJ1-1, with D unclear. The CDR3 contains 12 residues. Per the germline V gene, CDR1 is SNHLY and CDR2 is FYNNEI. Between the trimmed V and J ends, which lost 8 bases and 4 bases, there was a span of 11 bases. The CDR3 coding sequence is TGTGCCAGCTTAGCCTTGGGCACTGAAGCTTTCTTT. This encodes CASLALGTEAFF.

This clonotype was seen at least ten times. The genes are TRBV12-3 or TRBV12-4 and TRBJ2-3; D may be TRBD1 (5 bases). V dropped 4 bases and J dropped 0 bases, with 11 bases sitting between them. This CDR3 has 15 residues. In DNA, the CDR3 is TGTGCCAGCAGTTGGTACAGGATTAGCACAGATACGCAGTATTTT. Protein product: CASSWYRISTDTQYF.

This clonotype was observed a handful of times. The rearrangement joins TRBV6-2 or TRBV6-3 to TRBJ1-5, with unresolved D. This CDR3 is 11 amino acids long. In germline, CDR1 is MNHEY, CDR2 SVGEGT. The germline V and J ends were trimmed by 10 bases and 4 bases, with 8 bases remaining between them. Written as DNA, the CDR3 is TGTGCCACCTTGAAAAATCAGCCCCAGCATTTT. Encoded protein: CATLKNQPQHF.

This clonotype has just a few counts. This chain connects TRBV7-3 to TRBJ1-5, with TRBD1 matching over 8 bases. Germline assignment: CDR1 SGHTA and CDR2 FQGTGA. The trim removed 3 bases at V and 5 bases at J, leaving 12 bases unmatched. The CDR3 is made up of 17 amino acids. This CDR3 is CASSFYLDRALHQPQHF. In nucleotides, the CDR3 is TGTGCCAGCAGCTTTTACCTGGACAGGGCGCTGCATCAGCCCCAGCATTTT.

This clonotype appeared many times. This rearrangement joins TRBV20-1 to TRBJ2-7, with 7 nucleotides matching TRBD2. This CDR3 comprises 11 residues. CDR1 DFQATT and CDR2 SNEGSKA come from the germline V gene (reference sequence). V was clipped by 6 bases and J by 4 bases; unmatched bases: 3. Here the CDR3 reads CSAPGGYEQYF. In DNA, the CDR3 is TGCAGTGCACCCGGGGGGTACGAGCAGTACTTC.

This clonotype was observed a handful of times. The gene calls are TRBV20-1 and TRBJ2-5, with 9 bases lining up with TRBD1. The CDR3 runs to 14 residues. V shed 1 base, J shed 4 bases, and the junction held 4 bases outside the gene matches. Germline V gene lookup returns CDR1 DFQATT and CDR2 SNEGSKA (reference sequence). CDR3 residues: CSARAGQGLETQYF. The CDR3 DNA reads TGCAGTGCTAGAGCCGGACAGGGGTTAGAGACCCAGTACTTC.

This clonotype was found a few times. V gene TRBV6-5 combines with J gene TRBJ2-3; TRBD2 is a possible D gene (6 bases). The CDR3 is 13 amino acids. CDR1 MNHEY and CDR2 SVGAGI come from the germline V gene. V was trimmed by 3 bases and J by 6 bases, leaving 10 bases between them. This CDR3 reads CASSYTGVDTQYF. DNA of the CDR3: TGTGCCAGCAGTTATACGGGGGTGGATACGCAGTATTTT.

This clonotype has a handful of counts. This rearrangement joins TRBV6-1 to TRBJ2-2; 9 bases match TRBD2. The CDR3 loop spans 15 amino acids. Germline V gene lookup returns CDR1 MNHNS and CDR2 SASEGT. J gave up 5 bases and V 5 bases, and 6 bases lay outside the gene matches. CDR3 coding DNA: TGTGCCAGCAGTAATAGCGGGAGAAGTACCGGGGAGCTGTTTTTT. This sequence encodes CASSNSGRSTGELFF.